The clone carrying this T cell receptor beta chain was detected a few times. What it recognizes is unknown. A junction end diverges from the germline sequence, so it may reflect a read error. Using unique molecular identifiers, the investigators prepared the TCRbeta library. TCRdb used MiXCR to reprocess the PCR reads, holding one entry per CDR3 protein. The data hold about 980,000 distinct CDR3 sequences, with roughly 29% observed a single time. These data come from a study of T-cell reconstitution after alpha-beta-depleted transplantation in children. Study outcomes and limitations: For some patients, TCRbeta diversity was high at day 60 because of recipient T cells and thymic progenitors that survived.

Germline assignment: CDR1 LNHNV and CDR2 YYDKDF (reference sequence). This CDR3 has 15 amino acids. This chain links TRBV15 with TRBJ2-7; D remains ambiguous. The material was PBMCs, mostly from graft donor cells, obtained 360 days after TCRalphabeta/CD19-depleted stem cell transplant. The sequence was collected from a boy less than two years old who had a stem cell transplant for SCID, so the T cells may come from the graft donor. Here the CDR3 DNA reads TGTGCCACCAGCAGAGATCGGCAGGCCTCCTACGAGCGGTACTTC. The encoded protein is CATSRDRQASYERYF.